The clone carrying this TCR beta chain was counted at least ten times. Its target is unknown. The sample is drawn from a study of CD8 T cells in ankylosing spondylitis. Findings and limits, study-wide: Before this, some motif variants had been reported in reactive arthritis synovial fluid and blood. About 8 highly homologous variants formed a TCR beta motif that appeared characteristic of ankylosing spondylitis blood.

The CDR3 runs 12 residues. Germline V gene lookup returns CDR1 DFQATT and CDR2 SNEGSKA (reference sequence). Trimming stripped 8 bases from V and 5 bases from J, with 15 bases between. The TCR beta libraries were generated through quantitative 5'-RACE incorporating molecular barcodes. TCRdb used MiXCR to reprocess the 5' RACE reads, holding one entry per CDR3 protein. The profile covers 700,000 to 850,000 distinct CDR3 sequences, with about 11% appearing a single time and 0.51% taken by the ten largest. The TCR sequence derives from a male donor with ankylosing spondylitis. The V gene is TRBV20-1, the J gene TRBJ1-2, with a possible D match to TRBD1 (6 bases). Sequencing input: blood, either unsorted or a sorted T cell fraction (not recorded which). The CDR3 here is CSSTPGHYGYTF. The CDR3 DNA reads TGCAGTTCCACCCCGGGACATTATGGCTACACCTTC.